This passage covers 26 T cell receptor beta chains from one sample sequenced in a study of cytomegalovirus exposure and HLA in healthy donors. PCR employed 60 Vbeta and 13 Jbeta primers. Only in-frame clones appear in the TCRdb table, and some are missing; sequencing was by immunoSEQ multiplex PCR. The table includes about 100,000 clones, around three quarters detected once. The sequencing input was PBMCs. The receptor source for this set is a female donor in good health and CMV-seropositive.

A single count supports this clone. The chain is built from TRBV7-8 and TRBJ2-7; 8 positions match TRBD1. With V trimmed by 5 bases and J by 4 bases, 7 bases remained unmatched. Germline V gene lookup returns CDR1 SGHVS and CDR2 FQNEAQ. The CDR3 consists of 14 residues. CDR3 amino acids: CASSPHRGSYEQYF. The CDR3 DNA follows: TGTGCCAGCAGCCCCCACAGGGGGAGTTACGAGCAGTACTTC. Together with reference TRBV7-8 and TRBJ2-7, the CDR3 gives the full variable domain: GAGVSQSPRYKVAKRGQDVALRCDPISGHVSLFWYQQALGQGPEFLTYFQNEAQLDKSGLPSDRFFAERPEGSVSTLKIQRTQQEDSAVYLCASSPHRGSYEQYFGPGTRLTVT.

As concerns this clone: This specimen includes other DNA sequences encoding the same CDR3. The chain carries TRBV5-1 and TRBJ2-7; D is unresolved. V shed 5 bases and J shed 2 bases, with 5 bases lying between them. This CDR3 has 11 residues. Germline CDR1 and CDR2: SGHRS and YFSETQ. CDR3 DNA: TGCGCCAGCAGAGGAGCCTACGAGCAGTACTTC. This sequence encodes CASRGAYEQYF. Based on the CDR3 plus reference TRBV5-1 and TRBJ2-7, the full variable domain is KAGVTQTPRYLIKTRGQQVTLSCSPISGHRSVSWYQQTPGQGLQFLFEYFSETQRNKGNFPGRFSGRQFSNSRSEMNVSTLELGDSALYLCASRGAYEQYFGPGTRLTVT.

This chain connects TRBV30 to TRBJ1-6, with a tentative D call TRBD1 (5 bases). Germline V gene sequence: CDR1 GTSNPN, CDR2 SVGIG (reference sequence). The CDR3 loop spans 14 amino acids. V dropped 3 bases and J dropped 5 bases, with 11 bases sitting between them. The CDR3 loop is CAWRTLQDNSPLHF. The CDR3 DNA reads TGTGCCTGGAGGACCTTACAGGATAATTCACCCCTCCACTTT. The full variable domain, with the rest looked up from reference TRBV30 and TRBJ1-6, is SQTIHQWPATLVQPVGSPLSLECTVEGTSNPNLYWYRQAAGRGLQLLFYSVGIGQISSEVPQNLSASRPQDRQFILSSKKLLLSDSGFYLCAWRTLQDNSPLHFGNGTRLTVT.

CDR3 bases: TGCGCCAGCAGCCCGGGGGGGCTAAACACCGGGGAGCTGTTTTTT. The encoded protein is CASSPGGLNTGELFF. The chain has TRBV5-1 and TRBJ2-2; 8 positions match TRBD2. V lost 4 bases to trimming and J lost 2 bases; unmatched junction nucleotides: 4. The CDR3 sequence is 15 residues long. Per germline, CDR1 SGHRS and CDR2 YFSETQ.

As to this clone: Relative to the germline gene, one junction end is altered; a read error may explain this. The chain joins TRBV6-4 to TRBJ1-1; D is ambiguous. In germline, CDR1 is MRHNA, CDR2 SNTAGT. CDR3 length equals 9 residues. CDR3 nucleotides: TGTGCCAGCAGTGCGTGGCCCATTTTT. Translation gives CASSAWPIF.

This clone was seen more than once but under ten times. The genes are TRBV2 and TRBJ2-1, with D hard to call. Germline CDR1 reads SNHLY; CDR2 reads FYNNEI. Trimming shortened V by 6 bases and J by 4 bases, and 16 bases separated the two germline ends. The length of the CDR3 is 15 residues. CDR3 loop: CASRPSLTRYNEQFF. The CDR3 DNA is TGTGCCAGCAGGCCCTCTCTAACCCGTTACAATGAGCAGTTCTTC.

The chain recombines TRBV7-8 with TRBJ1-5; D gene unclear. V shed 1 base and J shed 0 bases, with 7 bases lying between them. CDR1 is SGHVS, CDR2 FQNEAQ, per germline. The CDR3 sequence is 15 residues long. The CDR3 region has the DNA TGTGCCAGCAGCTTAGGAGGGAATAGCAATCAGCCCCAGCATTTT. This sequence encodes CASSLGGNSNQPQHF.

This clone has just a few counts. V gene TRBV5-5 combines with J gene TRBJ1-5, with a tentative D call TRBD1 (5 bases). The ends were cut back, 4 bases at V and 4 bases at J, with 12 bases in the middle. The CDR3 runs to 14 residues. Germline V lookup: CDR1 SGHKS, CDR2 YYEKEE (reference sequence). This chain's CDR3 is CASSRVAGNQPQHF. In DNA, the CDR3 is TGTGCCAGCAGCCGAGTGGCAGGGAATCAGCCCCAGCATTTT.

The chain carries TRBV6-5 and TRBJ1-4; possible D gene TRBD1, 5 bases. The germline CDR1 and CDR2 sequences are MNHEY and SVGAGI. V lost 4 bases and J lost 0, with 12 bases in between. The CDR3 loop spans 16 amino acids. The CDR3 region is CASSSRQTATNEKLFF. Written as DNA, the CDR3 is TGTGCCAGCAGTTCCCGACAGACTGCAACTAATGAAAAACTGTTTTTT.

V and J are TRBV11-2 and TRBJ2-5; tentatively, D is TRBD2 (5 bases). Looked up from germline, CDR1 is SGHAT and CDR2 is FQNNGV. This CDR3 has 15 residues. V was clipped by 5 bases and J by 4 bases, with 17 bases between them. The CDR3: CASSPVRARSETQYF. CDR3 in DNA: TGTGCCAGCAGCCCCGTGCGGGCTAGGTCAGAGACCCAGTACTTC.

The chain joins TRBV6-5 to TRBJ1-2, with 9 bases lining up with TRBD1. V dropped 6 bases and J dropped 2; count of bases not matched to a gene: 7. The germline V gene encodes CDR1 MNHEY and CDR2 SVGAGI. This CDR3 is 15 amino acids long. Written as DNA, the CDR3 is TGTGCCAGCAGCCCAACAGGGGGCATCAACTATGGCTACACCTTC. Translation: CASSPTGGINYGYTF.

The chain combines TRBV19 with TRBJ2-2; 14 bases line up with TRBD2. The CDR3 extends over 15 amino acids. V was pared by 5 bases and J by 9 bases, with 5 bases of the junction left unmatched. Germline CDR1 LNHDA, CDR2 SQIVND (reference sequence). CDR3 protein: CASSPGTSGSRELFF. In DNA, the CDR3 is TGTGCCAGTAGTCCTGGGACTAGCGGGAGCAGGGAGCTGTTTTTT.

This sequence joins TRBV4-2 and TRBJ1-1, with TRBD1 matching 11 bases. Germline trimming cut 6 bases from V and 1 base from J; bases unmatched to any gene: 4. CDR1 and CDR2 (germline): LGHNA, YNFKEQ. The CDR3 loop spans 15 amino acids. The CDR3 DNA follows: TGTGCCAGCAGAGGACAGGGGGCTAGGAACACTGAAGCTTTCTTT. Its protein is CASRGQGARNTEAFF.

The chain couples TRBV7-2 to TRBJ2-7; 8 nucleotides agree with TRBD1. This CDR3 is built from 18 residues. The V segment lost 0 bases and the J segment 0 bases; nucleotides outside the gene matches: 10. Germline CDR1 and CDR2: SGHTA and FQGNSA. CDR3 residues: CASSLASRWTGPSYEQYF. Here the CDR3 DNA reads TGTGCCAGCAGCTTAGCTTCAAGGTGGACAGGGCCCTCCTACGAGCAGTACTTC.

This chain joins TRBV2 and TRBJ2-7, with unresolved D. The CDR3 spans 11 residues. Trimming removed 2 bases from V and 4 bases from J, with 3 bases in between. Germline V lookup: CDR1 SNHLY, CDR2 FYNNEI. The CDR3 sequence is CASSEQYEQYF. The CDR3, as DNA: TGTGCCAGCAGTGAACAGTACGAGCAGTACTTC.

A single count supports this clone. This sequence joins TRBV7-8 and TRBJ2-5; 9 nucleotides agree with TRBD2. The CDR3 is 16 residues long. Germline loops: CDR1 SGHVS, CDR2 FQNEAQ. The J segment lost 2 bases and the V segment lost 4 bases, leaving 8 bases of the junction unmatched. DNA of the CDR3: TGTGCCAGCAGCTCGAATAGCGGGAGAGGGCAAGAGACCCAGTACTTC. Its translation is CASSSNSGRGQETQYF.

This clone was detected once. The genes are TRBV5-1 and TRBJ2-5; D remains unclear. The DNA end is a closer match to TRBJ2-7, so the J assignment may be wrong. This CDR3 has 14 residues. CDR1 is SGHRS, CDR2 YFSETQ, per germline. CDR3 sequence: CASSLEVPTYEQYF. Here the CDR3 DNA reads TGCGCCAGCAGCTTAGAAGTCCCAACCTACGAGCAGTACTTC.

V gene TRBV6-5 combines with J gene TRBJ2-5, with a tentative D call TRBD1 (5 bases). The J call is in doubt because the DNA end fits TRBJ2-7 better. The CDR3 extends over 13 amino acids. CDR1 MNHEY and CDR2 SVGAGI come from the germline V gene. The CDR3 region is CASSYDRNYEQYF. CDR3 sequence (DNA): TGTGCCAGCAGTTACGACAGAAATTACGAGCAGTACTTC.

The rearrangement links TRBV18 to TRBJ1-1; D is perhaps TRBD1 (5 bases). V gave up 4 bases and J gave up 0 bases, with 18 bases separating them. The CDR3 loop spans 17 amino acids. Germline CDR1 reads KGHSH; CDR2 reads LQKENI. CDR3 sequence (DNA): TGTGCCAGCTCACTACACCCAGGGAATACTATGAACACTGAAGCTTTCTTT. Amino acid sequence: CASSLHPGNTMNTEAFF. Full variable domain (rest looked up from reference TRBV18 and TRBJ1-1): NAGVMQNPRHLVRRRGQEARLRCSPMKGHSHVYWYRQLPEEGLKFMVYLQKENIIDESGMPKERFSAEFPKEGPSILRIQQVVRGDSAAYFCASSLHPGNTMNTEAFFGQGTRLTVV.

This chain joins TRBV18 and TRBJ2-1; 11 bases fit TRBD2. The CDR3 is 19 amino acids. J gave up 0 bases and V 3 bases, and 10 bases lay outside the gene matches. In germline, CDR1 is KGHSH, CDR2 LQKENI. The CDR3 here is CASSPPGVAGGPSYNEQFF. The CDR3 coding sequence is TGTGCCAGCTCACCCCCAGGGGTAGCGGGGGGGCCCTCCTACAATGAGCAGTTCTTC.

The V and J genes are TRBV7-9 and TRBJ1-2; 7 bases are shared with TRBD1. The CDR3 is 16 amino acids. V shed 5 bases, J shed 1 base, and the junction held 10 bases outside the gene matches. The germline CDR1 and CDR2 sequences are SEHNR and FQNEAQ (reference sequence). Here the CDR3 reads CASSPGQPKFNYGYTF. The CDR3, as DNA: TGTGCCAGCAGCCCGGGACAGCCGAAATTTAACTATGGCTACACCTTC.

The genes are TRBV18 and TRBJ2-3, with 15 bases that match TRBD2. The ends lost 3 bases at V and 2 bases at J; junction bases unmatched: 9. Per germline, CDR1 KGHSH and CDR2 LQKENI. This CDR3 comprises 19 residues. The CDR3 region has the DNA TGTGCCAGCTCACCGGTGGGACTAGCGGGAGGCCTTGCCACAGATACGCAGTATTTT. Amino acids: CASSPVGLAGGLATDTQYF.

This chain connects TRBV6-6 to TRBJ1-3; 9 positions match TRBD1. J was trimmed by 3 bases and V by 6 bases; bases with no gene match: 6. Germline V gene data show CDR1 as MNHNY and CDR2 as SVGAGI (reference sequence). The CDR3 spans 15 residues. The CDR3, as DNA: TGTGCCAGCAGGCCACAGGGGGCAGGTGGAAACACCATATATTTT. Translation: CASRPQGAGGNTIYF.

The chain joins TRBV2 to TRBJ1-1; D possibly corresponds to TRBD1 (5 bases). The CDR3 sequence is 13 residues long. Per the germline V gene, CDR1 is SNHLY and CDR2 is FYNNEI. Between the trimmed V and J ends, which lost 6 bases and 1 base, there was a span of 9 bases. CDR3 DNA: TGTGCCAGCAGGATACAGGCGAACACTGAAGCTTTCTTT. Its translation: CASRIQANTEAFF.

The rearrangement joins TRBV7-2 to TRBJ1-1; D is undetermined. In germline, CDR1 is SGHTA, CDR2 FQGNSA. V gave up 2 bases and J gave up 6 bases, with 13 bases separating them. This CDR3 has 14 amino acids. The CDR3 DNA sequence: TGTGCCAGCAGCTTAATGGTCAGGAGGGCTGAAGCTTTCTTT. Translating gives CASSLMVRRAEAFF.

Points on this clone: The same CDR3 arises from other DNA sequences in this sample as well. CDR3 bases: TGTGCCAGTAGTCTAAGCACAGATACGCAGTATTTT. This encodes CASSLSTDTQYF. The chain links TRBV19 to TRBJ2-3, with D unresolved. The germline gives CDR1 LNHDA, CDR2 SQIVND (reference sequence). Trimming took 5 bases from V and 0 from J, leaving 3 bases between them. The CDR3 contains 12 residues.